These T cell receptor beta chains were read from a single sample in a study of CD8 T cells in ankylosing spondylitis. One entry per CDR3 protein, called by TCRdb with MiXCR from the 5' RACE reads. The top ten hold about 6.8% of the sample, which has approximately 550,000 distinct CDR3 sequences, over 9.5% seen once. The specimen sequenced was blood, either unsorted or a sorted T cell fraction (not recorded which). The receptors originated from a male donor with ankylosing spondylitis. The CDR3 runs from the conserved cysteine through the conserved F or W. A D gene is named only where the DNA matches it firmly. The size field is filled for only some rows; it gives once, few, many or a size class.

j_gene | v_gene | len | d_gene | abundance | CDR3aa | CDR3nt
TRBJ1-2 | TRBV30 | 14 | - | few | CAWSVHRSNYGYTF | TGTGCCTGGAGTGTACACCGGTCTAACTATGGCTACACCTTC
TRBJ2-7 | TRBV18 | 14 | - | - | CASSPPVSTYEQYF | TGTGCCAGCTCACCACCGGTTAGTACCTACGAGCAGTACTTC
TRBJ2-1 | TRBV4-2 | 16 | TRBD2 | few | CASSQEVQREFDEQFF | TGTGCCAGCAGCCAAGAAGTCCAGCGGGAGTTCGATGAGCAGTTCTTC
TRBJ2-1 | TRBV20-1 | 16 | TRBD2 | - | CSALTSGRAKYNEQFF | TGCAGTGCTTTAACTAGCGGGAGGGCCAAATACAATGAGCAGTTCTTC
TRBJ2-5 | TRBV20-1 | 14 | - | - | CSARGDILQETQYF | TGCAGTGCTAGAGGGGACATACTCCAAGAGACCCAGTACTTC
TRBJ2-2 | TRBV30 | 11 | - | few | CAWGDTGELFF | TGTGCCTGGGGGGACACCGGGGAGCTGTTTTTT
TRBJ2-3 | TRBV3-1 | 18 | - | few | CASSQEGLRQGRTDTQYF | TGTGCCAGCAGCCAAGAAGGATTGCGGCAGGGTAGGACAGATACGCAGTATTTT
TRBJ2-1 | TRBV12-3/TRBV12-4 | 12 | TRBD2 | many | CASSPPGLAERF | TGTGCCAGCAGTCCCCCGGGACTAGCGGAACGCTTC
TRBJ1-5 | TRBV20-1 | 12 | - | few | CSASDINQPQHF | TGCAGTGCTAGCGACATTAATCAGCCCCAGCATTTT
TRBJ2-1 | TRBV15 | 18 | TRBD2 | few | CATSPTIGLAGGYNEQFF | TGTGCCACCAGCCCTACTATCGGACTAGCGGGGGGTTACAATGAGCAGTTCTTC
TRBJ2-3 | TRBV5-1 | 17 | TRBD2 | - | CASSLAWTSGGTDTQYF | TGCGCCAGCAGCTTGGCCTGGACTAGCGGAGGCACAGATACGCAGTATTTT
TRBJ1-5 | TRBV6-2/TRBV6-3 | 16 | TRBD1 | - | CASSALTGGGNQPQHF | TGTGCCAGCAGTGCCCTGACAGGGGGAGGGAATCAGCCCCAGCATTTT
TRBJ2-1 | TRBV20-1 | 16 | - | few | CSARDGTYNSYNEQFF | TGCAGTGCTAGAGACGGGACTTACAACTCCTACAATGAGCAGTTCTTC
TRBJ2-7 | TRBV7-9 | 11 | - | - | CASSTLREQYF | TGTGCCAGCAGCACCTTGCGGGAGCAGTACTTC
TRBJ2-3 | TRBV20-1 | 12 | - | many | CSARVITDTQYF | TGCAGTGCTAGAGTTATCACAGATACGCAGTATTTT
TRBJ2-5 | TRBV5-1 | 15 | - | few | CASSRRDSYQETQYF | TGCGCCAGCAGCAGGCGGGACAGCTACCAAGAGACCCAGTACTTC
TRBJ2-5 | TRBV7-2 | 15 | - | - | CASSLGPGRQETQYF | TGTGCCAGCAGCTTAGGACCCGGGAGACAAGAGACCCAGTACTTC
TRBJ2-1 | TRBV4-2 | 16 | TRBD2 | - | CASSQAAGGKGNEQFF | TGTGCCAGCAGCCAGGCAGCGGGAGGGAAAGGCAATGAGCAGTTCTTC
TRBJ2-7 | TRBV5-6 | 14 | TRBD1 | many | CASSFWDRDYEQYF | TGTGCCAGCAGCTTTTGGGACAGGGATTACGAGCAGTACTTC
TRBJ2-2 | TRBV20-1 | 16 | TRBD2 | - | CSARASGRSNTGELFF | TGCAGTGCTAGAGCTAGCGGGAGGTCGAACACCGGGGAGCTGTTTTTT
TRBJ2-7 | TRBV7-8 | 15 | - | - | CASSLERGPTYEQYF | TGTGCCAGCAGCTTAGAACGGGGCCCCACCTACGAGCAGTACTTC
TRBJ2-1 | TRBV11-2 | 16 | - | medium-sized | CASSLDPLSSYNEQFF | TGTGCCAGCAGCTTAGATCCACTAAGCTCCTACAATGAGCAGTTCTTC
TRBJ2-1 | TRBV7-2 | 15 | - | many | CASSVAESSYNEQFF | TGTGCCAGCAGTGTAGCAGAAAGCTCCTACAATGAGCAGTTCTTC
TRBJ1-5 | TRBV29-1 | 13 | - | - | CSVHPRSNQPQHF | TGCAGCGTTCATCCCCGTTCTAATCAGCCCCAGCATTTT
TRBJ2-1 | TRBV7-6 | 16 | TRBD1 | - | CASSARQGLGYNEQFF | TGTGCCAGCAGCGCCCGACAGGGGTTGGGTTACAATGAGCAGTTCTTC
TRBJ2-2 | TRBV7-2 | 12 | - | many | CASIERTGELFF | TGTGCCAGCATCGAGAGGACCGGGGAGCTGTTTTTT
TRBJ1-4 | TRBV24-1 | 14 | - | - | CATSEDGLNEKLFF | TGTGCCACCAGTGAAGACGGGCTTAATGAAAAACTGTTTTTT